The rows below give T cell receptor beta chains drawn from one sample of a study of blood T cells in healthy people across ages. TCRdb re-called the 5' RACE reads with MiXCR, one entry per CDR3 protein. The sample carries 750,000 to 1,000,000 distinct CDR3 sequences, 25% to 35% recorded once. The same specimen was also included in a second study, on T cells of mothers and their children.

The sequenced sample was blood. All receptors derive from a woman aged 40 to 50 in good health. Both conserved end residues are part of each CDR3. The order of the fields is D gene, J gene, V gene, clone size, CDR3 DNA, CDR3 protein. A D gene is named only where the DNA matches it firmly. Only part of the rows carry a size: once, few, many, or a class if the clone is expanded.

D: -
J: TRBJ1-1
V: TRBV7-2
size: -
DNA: TGTGCCAGCAGCCTCAACCAACAGAACACTGAAGCTTTCTTT
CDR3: CASSLNQQNTEAFF

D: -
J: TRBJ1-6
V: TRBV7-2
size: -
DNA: TGTGCCAGCAGCGTATCGGGACGGACACTTAATTCACCCCTCCACTTT
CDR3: CASSVSGRTLNSPLHF

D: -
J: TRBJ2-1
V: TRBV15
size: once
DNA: TGTGCCACCAGCAGAGATAGCGGACCCTACGAGCAGTTCTTC
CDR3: CATSRDSGPYEQFF

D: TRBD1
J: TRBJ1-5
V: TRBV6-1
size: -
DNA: TGTGCCAGCAGTCGAAGGTCAGCGACAGGGGATAGCAATCAGCCCCAGCATTTT
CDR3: CASSRRSATGDSNQPQHF

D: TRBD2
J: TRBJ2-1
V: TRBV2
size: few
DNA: TGTGCCAGCAGTGAAGCTCTAGCGGGGGGCAATGAGCAGTTCTTC
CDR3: CASSEALAGGNEQFF

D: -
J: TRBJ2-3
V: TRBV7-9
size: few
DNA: TGTGCCAGCAGCTTAGAACAGGTTCCTTCAGATACGCAGTATTTT
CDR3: CASSLEQVPSDTQYF

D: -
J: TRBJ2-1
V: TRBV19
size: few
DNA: TGTGCCAGTAGGGGGGGAAACTACAATGAGCAGTTCTTC
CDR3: CASRGGNYNEQFF

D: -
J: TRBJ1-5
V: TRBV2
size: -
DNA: TGTGCCAGCAGTGAAGTTAGGGGGAAGGGCCAGCCCCAGCATTTT
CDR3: CASSEVRGKGQPQHF

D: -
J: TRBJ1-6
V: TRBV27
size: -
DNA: TGTGCCAGCAGTTCCACCTTTAATTCACCCCTCCACTTT
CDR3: CASSSTFNSPLHF

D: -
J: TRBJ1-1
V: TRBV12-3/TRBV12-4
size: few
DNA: TGTGCCAGCAGTTTATGGGACACGAACACTGAAGCTTTCTTT
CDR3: CASSLWDTNTEAFF

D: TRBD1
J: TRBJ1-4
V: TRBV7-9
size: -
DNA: TGTGCCAGCAGCTTCGCCGTCACAGGGGATGAAAAACTGTTTTTT
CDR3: CASSFAVTGDEKLFF

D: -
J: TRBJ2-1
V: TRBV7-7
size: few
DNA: TGTGCTAGCAGCCAATACAGCCATAGGAGCTCCTACAATGAGCAGTTCTTC
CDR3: CASSQYSHRSSYNEQFF

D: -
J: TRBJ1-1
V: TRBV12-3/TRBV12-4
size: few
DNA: TGTGCCAGCAGATCTCCCGGCATGAACACTGAAGCTTTCTTT
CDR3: CASRSPGMNTEAFF

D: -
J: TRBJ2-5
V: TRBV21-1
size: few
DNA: TGTGCCAGCACCCTTCGGGACTCTCACCCCCAAGAGACCCAGTACTTC
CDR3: CASTLRDSHPQETQYF

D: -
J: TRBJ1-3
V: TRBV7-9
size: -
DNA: TGTGCCAGCATCGCGGAGGGCAGCAGAAACACCATATATTTT
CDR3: CASIAEGSRNTIYF

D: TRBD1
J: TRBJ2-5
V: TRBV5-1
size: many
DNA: TGCGCCAGCAGCTTGCCAGGACAGGGTGAGACCCAGTACTTC
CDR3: CASSLPGQGETQYF

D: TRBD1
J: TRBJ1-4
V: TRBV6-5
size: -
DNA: TGTGCCAGCAGTACCTCGACAGGGCGTAATGAAAAACAGTTTTTT
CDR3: CASSTSTGRNEKQFF

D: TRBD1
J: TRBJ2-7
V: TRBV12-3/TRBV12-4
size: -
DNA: TGTGCCAGCAGTTTAGCCAGGGGGCATTCCAACGAGCAGTACTTC
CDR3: CASSLARGHSNEQYF

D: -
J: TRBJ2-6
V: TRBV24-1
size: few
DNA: TGTGCCACCAGTGGCCATGACAGCCCCAATGGGGCCAACGTCCTGACTTTC
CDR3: CATSGHDSPNGANVLTF

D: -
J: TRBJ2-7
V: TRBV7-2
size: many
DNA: TGTGCCAGCAGCTTAGTATACGGGACCTACGAGCAGTACTTC
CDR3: CASSLVYGTYEQYF

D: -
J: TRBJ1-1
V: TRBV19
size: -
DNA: TGTGCCAGTAGGCTACAGGGACGCACTGAAGCTTTCTTT
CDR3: CASRLQGRTEAFF

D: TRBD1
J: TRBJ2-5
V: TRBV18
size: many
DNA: TGTGCCAGCTCATCCCAACCGGGACAGGGGGAGACCCAGTACTTC
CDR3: CASSSQPGQGETQYF

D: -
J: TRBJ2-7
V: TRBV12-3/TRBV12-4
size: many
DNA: TGTGCCAGCAGTTTGCGGGGTTCTCCTCGCGAGCAGTACTTC
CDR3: CASSLRGSPREQYF

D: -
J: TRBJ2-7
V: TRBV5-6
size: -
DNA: TGTGCCAGCAGCTTGTTCACCTACGAGCAGTACTTC
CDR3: CASSLFTYEQYF

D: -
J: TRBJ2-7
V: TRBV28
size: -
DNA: TGTGCCAGCAGCCCCTGGGCGGACGGAGGGAACCCCTACGAGCAGTACTTC
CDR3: CASSPWADGGNPYEQYF